This passage covers 21 T cell receptor beta chains from one sample sequenced in a study of cytomegalovirus exposure and HLA in healthy donors (dated by TCRdb to about 2017). The library relied on the immunoSEQ multiplex PCR assay. Here the immuneACCESS table is served through TCRdb, limited to in-frame sequences with V and J called. Missing clones are a known gap in these copies; in checked studies unresolved V genes cover under half, and the rest lacks a known reason. The sample profile shows about 200,000 clones; around 83% of them were found once. In total, the top ten clones hold around 15% of the sample. Specimen: PBMCs. The receptors here all came from a woman in her 30s in good health and CMV-seropositive.

This clone was detected once. The V call is TRBV5-1, the J call TRBJ2-3; the match to TRBD1 covers 9 bases. Per the germline V gene, CDR1 is SGHRS and CDR2 is YFSETQ. V was pared by 0 bases and J by 5 bases, with 1 base of the junction left unmatched. The CDR3 contains 14 residues. CDR3 bases: TGCGCCAGCAGCTTGGAGACAGGGGGAGATACGCAGTATTTT. Translation gives CASSLETGGDTQYF. The whole variable domain, filled in from reference TRBV5-1 and TRBJ2-3, reads KAGVTQTPRYLIKTRGQQVTLSCSPISGHRSVSWYQQTPGQGLQFLFEYFSETQRNKGNFPGRFSGRQFSNSRSEMNVSTLELGDSALYLCASSLETGGDTQYFGPGTRLTVL.

The chain carries TRBV10-2 and TRBJ2-7, with no clear D. This CDR3 has 14 residues. V was shortened by 4 bases and J by 2 bases, with 12 bases between the two germline ends. The V gene's germline CDR1 is WSHSY and CDR2 SAAADI. CDR3 coding DNA: TGCGCCAGCAGTGTTTCGGTTACCACCTACGAGCAGTACTTC. Translated, it gives CASSVSVTTYEQYF.

This rearrangement joins TRBV5-1 to TRBJ2-7, with 10 bases identical to TRBD1. The CDR3 is 15 amino acids. After removal of 4 bases from V and 7 bases from J, the junction contained 11 bases not matched to a gene. CDR1 and CDR2 from the germline V gene are SGHRS and YFSETQ. CDR3 sequence reads: CASSRDRGPAREQYF. The CDR3, as DNA: TGCGCCAGCAGCAGAGACAGGGGGCCGGCGAGGGAGCAGTACTTC. The whole variable domain, remainder taken from reference TRBV5-1 and TRBJ2-7, is KAGVTQTPRYLIKTRGQQVTLSCSPISGHRSVSWYQQTPGQGLQFLFEYFSETQRNKGNFPGRFSGRQFSNSRSEMNVSTLELGDSALYLCASSRDRGPAREQYFGPGTRLTVT.

The rearrangement joins TRBV27 to TRBJ1-5, with 11 bases matching TRBD1. J gave up 0 bases and V 5 bases, and 12 bases lay outside the gene matches. This CDR3 is 19 amino acids long. Germline CDR1 is MNHEY and CDR2 is SMNVEV (reference sequence). This CDR3 is CASSSFTGTGGYSNQPQHF. As DNA, the CDR3 is TGTGCCAGCAGTAGCTTCACCGGGACAGGGGGTTATAGCAATCAGCCCCAGCATTTT.

V gene TRBV7-8 combines with J gene TRBJ2-7; D is perhaps TRBD2 (5 bases). From germline, CDR1 is SGHVS and CDR2 FQNEAQ. V lost 1 base to trimming and J lost 7 bases, with 11 bases between them. This CDR3 comprises 13 residues. The DNA of the CDR3 is TGTGCCAGCAGCTTAGGGACTGGTACTGAGCAGTACTTC. This encodes CASSLGTGTEQYF.

This clone was seen only a few times. The V and J genes are TRBV6-1 and TRBJ1-2, with TRBD1 matching over 7 bases. Per germline, CDR1 MNHNS and CDR2 SASEGT. The CDR3 spans 13 residues. J lost 8 bases, V lost 7 bases, and 10 bases had no gene match. The CDR3: CASNLDRARGYTF. The CDR3 bases are TGTGCCAGCAATTTAGACAGGGCAAGGGGCTACACCTTC.

A word on this clone: This sample also contains other DNA sequences that code for the same CDR3. V gene TRBV2 combines with J gene TRBJ2-7; 7 bases map to TRBD1. The CDR3 extends over 12 amino acids. V dropped 6 bases and J dropped 3; count of bases not matched to a gene: 2. Germline assignment: CDR1 SNHLY and CDR2 FYNNEI. CDR3 sequence: CASRRQGYEQYF. The DNA of the CDR3 is TGTGCCAGCAGGAGACAGGGCTACGAGCAGTACTTC.

As DNA, the CDR3 is TGTGCCAGTAGTAAGGGACAGGGGTTCTCTGGGGCCAACGTCCTGACTTTC. Translating gives CASSKGQGFSGANVLTF. This rearrangement joins TRBV19 to TRBJ2-6; 10 nucleotides agree with TRBD1. The germline V gene has CDR1 LNHDA and CDR2 SQIVND (reference sequence). The CDR3 is 17 residues long. The V gene end was trimmed by 4 bases and the J gene end by 0 bases; junction bases not matched to a gene: 3.

The V and J genes are TRBV27 and TRBJ2-7; 8 nucleotides line up with TRBD2. Germline CDR1 is MNHEY and CDR2 is SMNVEV (reference sequence). Trimming took 3 bases from V and 5 from J; bases not matched to a gene: 12. This CDR3 is built from 16 residues. CDR3 in amino acids: CASSFGRGGVGHEQYF. In DNA, the CDR3 is TGTGCCAGCAGTTTCGGTCGGGGGGGAGTAGGCCACGAGCAGTACTTC.

J is TRBJ2-7 and V is TRBV14; D remains ambiguous. CDR3 length equals 13 residues. Germline V gene lookup returns CDR1 SGHDN and CDR2 FVKESK. V gave up 5 bases and J gave up 7 bases, with 15 bases separating them. CDR3 DNA: TGTGCCAGCAGCGAGAGTAGTTTCCGGGAGCAGTACTTC. It specifies CASSESSFREQYF. The full variable domain, in which reference TRBV14 and TRBJ2-7 provide the parts outside the CDR3, is EAGVTQFPSHSVIEKGQTVTLRCDPISGHDNLYWYRRVMGKEIKFLLHFVKESKQDESGMPNNRFLAERTGGTYSTLKVQPAELEDSGVYFCASSESSFREQYFGPGTRLTVT.

This chain uses TRBV11-2 with TRBJ2-1, with 10 bases identical to TRBD2. Germline trimming cut 5 bases from V and 7 bases from J; bases unmatched to any gene: 14. The CDR3 extends over 17 amino acids. Germline CDR1 and CDR2: SGHAT and FQNNGV. CDR3 sequence reads: CASSGLRLAGVGNEQFF. The CDR3 DNA follows: TGTGCCAGCAGCGGACTACGTCTAGCGGGAGTTGGTAATGAGCAGTTCTTC.

This clone was detected only a few times. The chain couples TRBV2 to TRBJ2-2; D perhaps matches TRBD2 (6 bases). Trimming pared 2 bases from V and 7 bases from J, leaving 11 bases between. The CDR3 totals 14 residues. The germline V gene encodes CDR1 SNHLY and CDR2 FYNNEI. The CDR3 DNA sequence: TGTGCCAGCAGTGAACGGAGGGGAATCGGGGAGCTGTTTTTT. Encoded protein: CASSERRGIGELFF.

The chain is built from TRBV28 and TRBJ2-1, with D maybe TRBD2 (5 bases). The ends were cut back, 10 bases at V and 1 base at J, with 17 bases in the middle. The CDR3 is 15 amino acids. Per germline, CDR1 MDHEN and CDR2 SYDVKM. The CDR3 region is CATSRRRISYNEQFF. CDR3 coding DNA: TGTGCCACCAGCCGCCGGAGGATTTCCTACAATGAGCAGTTCTTC.

The rearrangement joins TRBV6-1 to TRBJ2-1, with D possibly matching TRBD1 (5 bases). The V gene lost 2 bases and the J gene lost 7 bases, with 18 bases spanning the gap. Germline assignment: CDR1 MNHNS and CDR2 SASEGT. The CDR3 extends over 16 amino acids. CDR3 DNA sequence: TGTGCCAGCAGTGAAACGCTCTGGGCAGGGTCGAATGAGCAGTTCTTC. Translation: CASSETLWAGSNEQFF.

The chain recombines TRBV6-5 with TRBJ1-5; 8 bases are a match to TRBD1. With V trimmed by 7 bases and J by 6 bases, 11 bases remained unmatched. Germline CDR1 reads MNHEY; CDR2 reads SVGAGI. CDR3 length: 15 residues. CDR3 region: CASKPDREVGQPQHF. In DNA, the CDR3 is TGTGCCAGCAAGCCGGACAGGGAAGTGGGTCAGCCCCAGCATTTT.

The rearrangement joins TRBV2 to TRBJ2-7; TRBD1 agrees at 10 bases. Germline V gene data show CDR1 as SNHLY and CDR2 as FYNNEI. This CDR3 region has 13 residues. J lost 5 bases, V lost 7 bases, and 5 bases had no gene match. Here the CDR3 reads CASIGDRGHEQYF. The CDR3 DNA sequence: TGTGCCAGCATTGGAGACAGGGGGCACGAGCAGTACTTC.

The chain recombines TRBV12-1 with TRBJ2-2; the table gives TRBD2 as D, unverified against the DNA. TRBV12-1 is termed a pseudogene. This CDR3 is 16 amino acids long. This CDR3 is CASSFARAGRTGELFF. CDR3 nucleotide sequence: TGTGCCAGCAGCTTTGCGCGGGCGGGAAGGACCGGGGAGCTGTTTTTT.

Of note for this clone: This CDR3 is also generated by other DNA sequences in the sample. The gene calls are TRBV5-1 and TRBJ2-1, with D tentatively TRBD1 (5 bases). The V gene lost 0 bases and the J gene lost 4 bases, with 5 bases spanning the gap. This CDR3 region has 13 residues. Germline CDR1 is SGHRS and CDR2 is YFSETQ. CDR3 sequence (DNA): TGCGCCAGCAGCTTGGACAGGTACAATGAGCAGTTCTTC. As protein: CASSLDRYNEQFF.

V and J are TRBV9 and TRBJ1-2, with 11 bases that match TRBD1. V dropped 0 bases and J dropped 8; count of bases not matched to a gene: 9. The CDR3 consists of 16 residues. The germline V gene has CDR1 SGDLS and CDR2 YYNGEE. CDR3 residues: CASSVDSGQGGEGYTF. DNA of the CDR3: TGTGCCAGCAGCGTAGACTCGGGACAGGGGGGAGAGGGCTACACCTTC.

The chain links TRBV6-1 to TRBJ2-3, with TRBD2 as a possible D gene (6 bases). This CDR3 has 14 amino acids. Germline V gives CDR1 MNHNS, CDR2 SASEGT. Trimming stripped 5 bases from V and 3 bases from J, with 12 bases between. The CDR3 bases are TGTGCCAGCAGTAAAGGCCGGGAGACAGATACGCAGTATTTT. Translating it yields CASSKGRETDTQYF.

The V gene is TRBV5-4, the J gene TRBJ2-7, with 7 bases matching TRBD1. After removal of 3 bases from V and 1 base from J, the junction contained 10 bases not matched to a gene. Germline V gene lookup returns CDR1 SGHNT and CDR2 YYREEE (reference sequence). The CDR3 consists of 16 residues. The CDR3 nucleotides are TGTGCCAGCAGCTCCAGACGACAGGGAACTTCCTACGAGCAGTACTTC. Its protein is CASSSRRQGTSYEQYF.